This T cell receptor beta chain comes out of a study of cytomegalovirus exposure and HLA in healthy donors. For this clone: Its target is not known.

Study-wide results and limits: In an earlier analysis, productive rearrangement rates for most beta V segments clustered near 87% or 30%. A later examination showed that TCR association rates differed by HLA locus, with DRB1 most and HLA-C fewest.

The V gene's germline CDR1 is SQVTM and CDR2 ANQGSEA. V was cut by 7 bases and J by 9 bases, with 16 bases left in between. The CDR3 consists of 13 residues. PCR involved 60 Vbeta and 13 Jbeta primers. Repertoires were generated with immunoSEQ multiplex PCR, while TCRdb's copy carries only in-frame clones and drops some. Of over 150,000 clones listed, roughly 79% are singletons. Material for sequencing was PBMCs. The TCR originated in a young woman in good health and CMV-seronegative. The chain combines TRBV29-1 with TRBJ1-6; a weak D match, TRBD1 (5 bases). The CDR3 DNA reads TGCAGCGCTAGGACGGGGGAGACTTCACCCCTCCACTTT. Its translation: CSARTGETSPLHF. The entire variable domain, with the rest obtained from reference TRBV29-1 and TRBJ1-6, is as follows: SAVISQKPSRDICQRGTSLTIQCQVDSQVTMMFWYRQQPGQSLTLIATANQGSEATYESGFVIDKFPISRPNLTFSTLTVSNMSPEDSSIYLCSARTGETSPLHFGNGTRLTVT.